The 14 T cell receptor beta chains below come from one sample, sequenced in a study of shared clonotypes between healthy human individuals. The protocol was immunoSEQ multiplex PCR, while the TCRdb copy is restricted to in-frame clones and leaves out a portion. The sample consists of nearly 1,000,000 clones, approximately 76% of them appearing once. Sequenced input: memory CD4+ T cells sorted from blood. Subset specified: CD45RA-negative fraction. These receptors were taken from a man aged 18-30 years in good health.

This clone has a handful of counts. Other nucleotide sequences from this sample produce the same CDR3. This sequence joins TRBV9 and TRBJ1-6; no reliable D call. V was pared by 3 bases and J by 7 bases, with 8 bases between. The germline V gene has CDR1 SGDLS and CDR2 YYNGEE. This CDR3 has 13 residues. DNA of the CDR3: TGTGCCAGCAGCGCAACTACCAATTCACCCCTCCACTTT. Amino acid sequence: CASSATTNSPLHF.

This clone occurred many times. The V call is TRBV2, the J call TRBJ1-2; 9 nucleotides align to TRBD1. This CDR3 is built from 15 residues. Trimming cost V 5 bases and J 3 bases; bases outside gene matches: 7. The germline gives CDR1 SNHLY, CDR2 FYNNEI. Here the CDR3 reads CASSFDRGKDYGYTF. The CDR3 DNA follows: TGTGCCAGCAGTTTCGACAGGGGGAAAGACTATGGCTACACCTTC.

The chain uses TRBV10-2 and TRBJ2-4; TRBD2 agrees at 9 bases. The V and J ends lost 8 bases and 2 bases, in that order; junction bases with no gene match: 4. This CDR3 spans 14 amino acids. Germline-derived CDR1 and CDR2 are WSHSY and SAAADI. CDR3: CASSSGMTKNIQYF. The CDR3 DNA reads as TGCGCCAGCTCTAGCGGGATGACCAAAAACATTCAGTACTTC.

J is TRBJ2-1 and V is TRBV7-2; 9 bases match TRBD1. CDR1 SGHTA and CDR2 FQGNSA come from the germline V gene. CDR3 length: 15 amino acids. The V segment lost 3 bases and the J segment 5 bases; nucleotides outside the gene matches: 5. The CDR3 reads CASSLGDRADNEQFF. CDR3 nucleotides: TGTGCCAGCAGCTTGGGGGACAGGGCCGACAATGAGCAGTTCTTC.

Concerning this clone itself: The same CDR3 can be traced to other DNA sequences in this sample. The chain uses TRBV18 and TRBJ2-7; 7 nucleotides align to TRBD1. The CDR3 has 14 residues. V dropped 0 bases and J dropped 3; count of bases not matched to a gene: 2. Germline values: CDR1 KGHSH, CDR2 LQKENI. CDR3 residues: CASSPPGQVYEQYF. The CDR3 DNA sequence: TGTGCCAGCTCACCACCTGGACAGGTCTACGAGCAGTACTTC. The whole variable domain, remainder taken from reference TRBV18 and TRBJ2-7, is NAGVMQNPRHLVRRRGQEARLRCSPMKGHSHVYWYRQLPEEGLKFMVYLQKENIIDESGMPKERFSAEFPKEGPSILRIQQVVRGDSAAYFCASSPPGQVYEQYFGPGTRLTVT.

The chain links TRBV6-1 to TRBJ2-7, with D unclear. Germline V gives CDR1 MNHNS, CDR2 SASEGT. V dropped 5 bases and J dropped 2 bases, with 10 bases sitting between them. The length of the CDR3 is 13 residues. CDR3 sequence: CASSRTATYEQYF. CDR3 sequence (DNA): TGTGCCAGCAGTCGGACCGCAACCTACGAGCAGTACTTC.

V and J are TRBV10-3 and TRBJ2-2; 7 bases align to TRBD1. Trimming at V came to 0 bases and at J to 5 bases, leaving 3 bases not matched to a gene. Germline V gene sequence: CDR1 ENHRY, CDR2 SYGVKD. The CDR3 consists of 15 residues. For the CDR3, the DNA is TGTGCCATCAGTGAGTCTTACAGGGGAACCGGGGAGCTGTTTTTT. It yields the protein CAISESYRGTGELFF.

This clone occurred once. The chain links TRBV6-5 to TRBJ2-7; maybe TRBD2 (6 bases). CDR3 size: 12 residues. Trimming shortened V by 7 bases and J by 7 bases, and 14 bases separated the two germline ends. CDR1 MNHEY and CDR2 SVGAGI come from the germline V gene. The chain's CDR3 is CASTSPAGEQYF. The CDR3 DNA follows: TGTGCCAGCACCTCCCCTGCGGGAGAGCAGTACTTC.

The genes are TRBV4-1 and TRBJ2-1; 8 bases map to TRBD1. Germline trimming cut 0 bases from V and 3 bases from J; bases unmatched to any gene: 1. Germline V gives CDR1 MGHRA, CDR2 YSYEKL. The CDR3 is made up of 15 amino acids. CDR3 sequence (DNA): TGCGCCAGCAGCCAAGACAGGGGGCACTACAATGAGCAGTTCTTC. Protein: CASSQDRGHYNEQFF.

This rearrangement joins TRBV5-5 to TRBJ1-2; 7 bases are shared with TRBD1. J gave up 3 bases and V 3 bases, and 8 bases lay outside the gene matches. Germline-derived CDR1 and CDR2 are SGHKS and YYEKEE (reference sequence). The CDR3 covers 15 residues. The CDR3 region is CASSSGQASYYGYTF. In DNA form, the CDR3 reads TGTGCCAGCAGCTCTGGACAGGCGTCTTACTATGGCTACACCTTC.

This chain links TRBV21-1 with TRBJ2-7. TRBV21-1 is a listed pseudogene. This CDR3 spans 15 amino acids. CDR3 nucleotides: TGTGCCAGCAGCAATCGGGGGCAAATTTCCTACGAGCAGTACTTC. Translation gives CASSNRGQISYEQYF.

The chain carries TRBV10-3 and TRBJ2-2; 11 positions match TRBD1. CDR3 length equals 15 residues. CDR1 is ENHRY, CDR2 SYGVKD, per germline. J lost 5 bases, V lost 11 bases, and 10 bases had no gene match. The CDR3 sequence is CAVSSGTGGTGELFF. The CDR3 DNA follows: TGTGCCGTTTCCTCCGGGACAGGGGGGACCGGGGAGCTGTTTTTT.

V usage is TRBV11-3 and J usage is TRBJ2-2; D unclear. The CDR3 runs to 14 residues. The V and J ends lost 0 bases and 4 bases respectively, with 6 bases between them. Germline CDR1 reads SGHNT; CDR2 reads YENEEA. The CDR3 sequence: CASSLEGSTGELFF. The DNA for the CDR3 is TGTGCCAGCAGCTTAGAGGGGTCCACCGGGGAGCTGTTTTTT.

The V call is TRBV7-8, the J call TRBJ1-2; a possible D gene is TRBD1 (5 bases). The CDR3 has 15 amino acids. CDR1 SGHVS and CDR2 FQNEAQ come from the germline V gene. With 5 bases removed from V and 8 bases from J, the gap between germline ends came to 21 bases. CDR3 amino acids: CASSNAPGTTQGYTF. In DNA form, the CDR3 reads TGTGCCAGCAGCAATGCCCCAGGGACCACTCAAGGCTACACCTTC. Full variable domain (remainder filled in from reference TRBV7-8 and TRBJ1-2): GAGVSQSPRYKVAKRGQDVALRCDPISGHVSLFWYQQALGQGPEFLTYFQNEAQLDKSGLPSDRFFAERPEGSVSTLKIQRTQQEDSAVYLCASSNAPGTTQGYTFGSGTRLTVV.